The present TCR beta chain was sequenced within a study of T-cell memory formation after mild COVID-19. Looking at the study overall: The study found TCR clusters largely donor specific.

Trimming removed 4 bases from V and 8 bases from J, with 11 bases in between. Looked up from germline, CDR1 is LNHDA and CDR2 is SQIVND (reference sequence). This CDR3 is 13 amino acids long. Only a few counts were recorded for this clonotype. TCRdb independently ran MiXCR on the 5' RACE reads; one entry per CDR3 protein. This table holds 200,000 to 300,000 distinct CDR3 sequences, over 15% found once. This TCR was sampled from an adult woman who had mild COVID-19 (a few samples of this study predate the infection). Cell type and time point are not known. The sequencing input was PBMCs or a T cell subset sorted from them (not recorded which). The genes are TRBV19 and TRBJ1-4; D is unresolved. The CDR3 nucleotides are TGTGCCAGTAGTACATACGTTAAGGAAAAACTGTTTTTT. This codes for CASSTYVKEKLFF.